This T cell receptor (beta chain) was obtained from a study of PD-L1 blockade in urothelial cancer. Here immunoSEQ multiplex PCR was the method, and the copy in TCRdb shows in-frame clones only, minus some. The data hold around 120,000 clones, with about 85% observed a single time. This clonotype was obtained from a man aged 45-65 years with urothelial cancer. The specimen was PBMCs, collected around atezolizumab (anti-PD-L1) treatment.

CDR3 residues: CASSSWAGGYGYTF. Written as DNA, the CDR3 is TGTGCCAGCAGTAGCTGGGCGGGCGGCTATGGCTACACCTTC. The genes are TRBV2 and TRBJ1-2; D is unclear. Germline CDR1 is SNHLY and CDR2 is FYNNEI. V lost 5 bases and J 4 bases, leaving 14 bases between the germline ends. The CDR3 has 14 amino acids.